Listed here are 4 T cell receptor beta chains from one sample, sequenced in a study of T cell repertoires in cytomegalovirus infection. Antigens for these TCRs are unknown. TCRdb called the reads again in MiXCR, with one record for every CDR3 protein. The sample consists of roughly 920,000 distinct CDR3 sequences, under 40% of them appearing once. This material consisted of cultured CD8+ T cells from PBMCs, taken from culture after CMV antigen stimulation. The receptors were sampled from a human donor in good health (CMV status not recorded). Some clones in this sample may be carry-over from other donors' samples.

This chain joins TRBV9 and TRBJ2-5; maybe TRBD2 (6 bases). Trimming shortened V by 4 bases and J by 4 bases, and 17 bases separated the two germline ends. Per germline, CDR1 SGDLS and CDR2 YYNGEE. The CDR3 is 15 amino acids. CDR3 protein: CASSPGGSGRETQYF. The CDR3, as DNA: TGTGCCAGCAGCCCAGGCGGTAGCGGTAGAGAGACCCAGTACTTC.

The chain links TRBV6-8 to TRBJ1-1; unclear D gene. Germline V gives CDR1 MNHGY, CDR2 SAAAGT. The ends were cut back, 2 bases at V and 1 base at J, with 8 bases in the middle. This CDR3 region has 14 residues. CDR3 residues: CASSYRDQNTEAFF. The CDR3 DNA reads TGTGCCAGCAGTTACCGGGATCAGAACACTGAAGCTTTCTTT.

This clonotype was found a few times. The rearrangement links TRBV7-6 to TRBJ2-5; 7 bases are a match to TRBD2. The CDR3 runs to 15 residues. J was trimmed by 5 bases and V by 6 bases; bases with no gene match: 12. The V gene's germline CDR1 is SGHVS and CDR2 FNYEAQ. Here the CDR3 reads CASRKGPQGGETQYF. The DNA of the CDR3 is TGTGCCAGCAGGAAGGGACCCCAGGGAGGGGAGACCCAGTACTTC. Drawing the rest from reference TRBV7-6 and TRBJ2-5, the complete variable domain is GAGVSQSPRYKVTKRGQDVALRCDPISGHVSLYWYRQALGQGPEFLTYFNYEAQQDKSGLPNDRFSAERPEGSISTLTIQRTEQRDSAMYRCASRKGPQGGETQYFGPGTRLLVL.

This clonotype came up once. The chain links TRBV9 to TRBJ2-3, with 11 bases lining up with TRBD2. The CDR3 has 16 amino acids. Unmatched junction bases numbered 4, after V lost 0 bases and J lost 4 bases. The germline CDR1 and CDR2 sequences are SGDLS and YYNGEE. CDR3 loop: CASSVENSGGADTQYF. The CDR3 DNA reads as TGTGCCAGCAGCGTAGAAAATAGCGGGGGGGCAGATACGCAGTATTTT.